This TCR beta chain appears in the sequencing data of a study of blood T cell repertoires in COVID-19. Study background: Samples taken during acute and convalescent COVID-19 were collected in the United States, Italy and Spain. Sources were T cells, B-cell-depleted T cells, or PBMCs; the material itself was cDNA or gDNA.

The CDR3 is made up of 13 amino acids. Trimming pared 2 bases from V and 5 bases from J, leaving 10 bases between. Authors' processing steps: Amplification with reference gene primers provided the estimates of nucleated cell counts. Data came from immunoSEQ multiplex PCR; TCRdb stores just in-frame clones and leaves some out. The V and J calls and clone size are taken from that table; D and trimming were inferred from the DNA. The sample shows fewer than 250,000 clones, around 82% of them seen only once. The chain combines TRBV12-3 or TRBV12-4 with TRBJ2-7; D is possibly TRBD1 (6 bases). What was sequenced was peripheral blood. The sequence came from a woman aged 45-65 years with acute or convalescent COVID-19. CDR3 DNA sequence: TGTGCCAGCAGTTTACGCAGGGGCGACGAGCAGTACTTC. Protein product: CASSLRRGDEQYF.